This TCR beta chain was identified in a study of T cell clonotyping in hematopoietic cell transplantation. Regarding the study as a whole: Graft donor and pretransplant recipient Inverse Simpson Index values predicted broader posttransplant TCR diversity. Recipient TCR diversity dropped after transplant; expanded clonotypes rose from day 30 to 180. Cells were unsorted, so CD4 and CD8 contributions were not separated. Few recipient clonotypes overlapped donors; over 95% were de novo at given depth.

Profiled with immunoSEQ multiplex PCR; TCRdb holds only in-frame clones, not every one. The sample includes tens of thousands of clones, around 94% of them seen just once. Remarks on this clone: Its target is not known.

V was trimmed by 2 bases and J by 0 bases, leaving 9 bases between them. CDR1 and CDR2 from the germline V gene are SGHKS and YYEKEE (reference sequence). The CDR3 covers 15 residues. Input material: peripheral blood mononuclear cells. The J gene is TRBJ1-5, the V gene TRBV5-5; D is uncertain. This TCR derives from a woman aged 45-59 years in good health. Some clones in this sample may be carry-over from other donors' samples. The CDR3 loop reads CASSLAGNSNQPQHF. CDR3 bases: TGTGCCAGCAGCTTAGCGGGGAATAGCAATCAGCCCCAGCATTTT.